This T cell receptor (beta chain) was sequenced in a study of CD8 T cells in ankylosing spondylitis. General observations from the study: Earlier authors reported some of these motif variants in reactive arthritis synovial fluid and blood. Clones linked to disease were reported to show significant enrichment in matched ankylosing spondylitis synovial fluid. About 8 highly homologous variants made up a TCR beta motif, and this motif appeared characteristic of ankylosing spondylitis blood.

The TCR beta libraries were generated through quantitative 5'-RACE incorporating molecular barcodes. TCRdb reprocessed the 5' RACE reads via MiXCR and lists one record per CDR3 protein. There are 200,000 to 250,000 distinct CDR3 sequences in the sample; 10% occur only once, and around 2.6% lies in the top ten. This clonotype has ten or more counts. Antigen unknown. V lost 6 bases and J lost 4, with 16 bases in between. This CDR3 comprises 14 residues. Germline-derived CDR1 and CDR2 are SQVTM and ANQGSEA. The TCR was taken from a male donor with ankylosing spondylitis or in good health (not recorded which). The sequenced sample consisted of blood, either unsorted or a sorted T cell fraction (not recorded which). The rearrangement links TRBV29-1 to TRBJ2-1; D is perhaps TRBD1 (6 bases). In DNA, the CDR3 is TGCAGCGTCAGTAGGACAGACATTTACAATGAGCAGTTCTTC. Translation: CSVSRTDIYNEQFF.